Described below is a single TCR beta chain sequence and its context. Its antigen is unknown. RNA transcripts provided the source from which TCR beta CDR3 regions were amplified. HTBI primers were employed in a first-round RT-PCR of the TCR CDR3. TCRdb passed the multiplex PCR reads through MiXCR, listing each CDR3 protein once. The table lists about 700,000 distinct CDR3 sequences, 40% to 55% of them singletons, with roughly 6.5% in the top ten. The CDR3 contains 16 residues. Unmatched junction bases numbered 9, after V lost 6 bases and J lost 7 bases. This record comes from a study of T cells in Graves' hyperthyroidism and ophthalmopathy. Whole-study findings and limits: Most clonotypes that expanded in the thyroid above 0.001 also showed up in blood. Ophthalmopathy cases were set apart from stable hyperthyroidism by a 13 V-J model.

Diagnostic assessment was based on clinical symptoms, serum thyroxine and TRAb, thyroid ultrasound and orbital computed tomography. This clonotype was obtained from an adult man with Graves' disease, either hyperthyroidism or ophthalmopathy (not recorded which). The gene calls are TRBV12-3 or TRBV12-4 and TRBJ1-6; 10 bases fit TRBD1. The source material was peripheral blood or thyroid tissue (not recorded which). Written as DNA, the CDR3 is TGTGCCAGCAGAGAGACCCCGGGACAGGGGAATTCACCCCTCCACTTT. Translation gives CASRETPGQGNSPLHF.